These 7 T cell receptor beta chains were sequenced from one sample in a study of cytomegalovirus exposure and HLA in healthy donors. PCR used 60 Vbeta primers and 13 Jbeta primers. Assay used: immunoSEQ multiplex PCR; TCRdb lists only in-frame clones, some missing. The sample carries 130,000 to 150,000 clones, 80% recorded once. The sample was PBMCs. The receptors were gathered from a man aged 25-45 years in good health and CMV-seronegative.

This clone was detected only once. The genes are TRBV9 and TRBJ1-2; 7 bases match TRBD1. V gave up 3 bases and J gave up 10 bases; unmatched junction bases: 6. Germline CDR1 SGDLS, CDR2 YYNGEE. This CDR3 has 12 residues. This CDR3 is CASSARQGHYTF. In DNA, the CDR3 is TGTGCCAGCAGCGCAAGACAGGGCCACTACACCTTC.

In DNA, the CDR3 is TGTGCCATCAGTGATAGGGACAGGGTTGCCTACACCTTC. Translated, it gives CAISDRDRVAYTF. The V call is TRBV10-3, the J call TRBJ1-2, with 9 bases identical to TRBD1. J gave up 10 bases and V 3 bases, and 6 bases lay outside the gene matches. There are 13 residues in the CDR3. From germline, CDR1 is ENHRY and CDR2 SYGVKD.

The chain uses TRBV14 and TRBJ2-2, with 8 bases that match TRBD1. The V gene's germline CDR1 is SGHDN and CDR2 FVKESK. The V gene end was trimmed by 4 bases and the J gene end by 7 bases; junction bases not matched to a gene: 8. The CDR3 totals 15 residues. This chain's CDR3 is CASSRRTGIGGELFF. In DNA, the CDR3 is TGTGCCAGCAGCCGACGGACAGGGATTGGCGGGGAGCTGTTTTTT. Looking up the rest from reference TRBV14 and TRBJ2-2 gives the full variable domain: EAGVTQFPSHSVIEKGQTVTLRCDPISGHDNLYWYRRVMGKEIKFLLHFVKESKQDESGMPNNRFLAERTGGTYSTLKVQPAELEDSGVYFCASSRRTGIGGELFFGEGSRLTVL.

The chain uses TRBV28 and TRBJ1-1, with TRBD1 matching 8 bases. Unmatched junction bases numbered 6, after V lost 5 bases and J lost 7 bases. The CDR3 spans 13 residues. Germline CDR1 and CDR2: MDHEN and SYDVKM. The CDR3 here is CASSTGGRGEAFF. The CDR3 region has the DNA TGTGCCAGCAGTACAGGGGGAAGGGGTGAAGCTTTCTTT. Based on the CDR3 plus reference TRBV28 and TRBJ1-1, the full variable domain is DVKVTQSSRYLVKRTGEKVFLECVQDMDHENMFWYRQDPGLGLRLIYFSYDVKMKEKGDIPEGYSVSREKKERFSLILESASTNQTSMYLCASSTGGRGEAFFGQGTRLTVV.

The chain is built from TRBV6-1 and TRBJ1-3, with D uncertain. This CDR3 region has 13 residues. V was clipped by 0 bases and J by 9 bases, with 9 bases between them. Germline CDR1 reads MNHNS; CDR2 reads SASEGT. CDR3 sequence (DNA): TGTGCCAGCAGTGAAGCACTGATCGGCACCATATATTTT. Translated, it gives CASSEALIGTIYF.

The table lists this clone with a few counts. The rearrangement joins TRBV9 to TRBJ2-5; TRBD2 might be the D (5 bases). Trimming took 0 bases from V and 3 from J, leaving 15 bases between them. The CDR3 totals 16 residues. The germline V gene encodes CDR1 SGDLS and CDR2 YYNGEE. The CDR3 coding sequence is TGTGCCAGCAGCGTAGGGACGGGGATGCCCAAAGAGACCCAGTACTTC. Translation: CASSVGTGMPKETQYF. The full variable domain, in which reference TRBV9 and TRBJ2-5 provide the parts outside the CDR3, is DSGVTQTPKHLITATGQRVTLRCSPRSGDLSVYWYQQSLDQGLQFLIQYYNGEERAKGNILERFSAQQFPDLHSELNLSSLELGDSALYFCASSVGTGMPKETQYFGPGTRLLVL.

This clone was picked up a small number of times. The gene calls are TRBV6-5 and TRBJ2-5; tentatively, D is TRBD2 (5 bases). Germline CDR1 MNHEY, CDR2 SVGAGI. The CDR3 covers 16 residues. Trimming left V 0 bases short and J 9 bases short, with 20 bases between. CDR3 coding DNA: TGTGCCAGCAGTTACTCGGACTCCCCACGGGTTTTTCCCCAGTACTTC. This gives the protein CASSYSDSPRVFPQYF.